Listed below are T cell receptor beta chains from one sample, sequenced in a study of OX40 agonist ivuxolimab in advanced cancers. Measured with immunoSEQ multiplex PCR; TCRdb has only the in-frame clones, and not every one. The data hold roughly 14,000 clones, with just under 80% observed a single time. This material consisted of CD4+ or CD8+ T cells sorted from blood, taken in a trial of the OX40 agonist ivuxolimab. The receptors shown here come from an adult with an advanced solid tumor such as melanoma, head and neck, liver or kidney cancer. The CDR3 runs from the conserved cysteine through the conserved F or W. D genes are given only for firm matches. Clone size is shown for a subset of rows, as once, few, many or a class of expanded clone.

TRBJ2-2,13,TRBV7-9,.,.,CASSQGGTGELFF,TGTGCCAGCTCCCAAGGGGGCACCGGGGAGCTGTTTTTT
TRBJ1-5,15,TRBV9,.,.,CASSPGGAGLQPQHF,TGTGCCAGCAGCCCGGGGGGGGCAGGGCTTCAGCCCCAGCATTTT
TRBJ2-3,14,TRBV15,.,.,CATSREESTDTQYF,TGTGCCACCAGCAGAGAGGAGAGCACAGATACGCAGTATTTT
TRBJ2-1,16,TRBV7-8,.,TRBD2,CASSSGLAGAYNEQFF,TGTGCCAGCAGCTCGGGACTAGCGGGAGCCTACAATGAGCAGTTCTTC
TRBJ2-5,14,TRBV25-1,.,.,CASSEWDSGETQYF,TGTGCCAGCAGTGAATGGGACTCGGGCGAGACCCAGTACTTC
TRBJ2-3,18,TRBV2,once,.,CASSPRDWGHRGTDTQYF,TGTGCCAGCTCACCTCGGGACTGGGGGCATCGCGGCACAGATACGCAGTATTTT
TRBJ2-1,15,TRBV27,once,.,CASRKGWLELNEQFF,TGTGCCAGCAGAAAGGGGTGGCTAGAGCTCAATGAGCAGTTCTTC
TRBJ2-2,18,TRBV7-9,.,TRBD2,CASSQALAGGTNTGELFF,TGTGCCAGCAGCCAGGCCCTAGCGGGGGGGACCAACACCGGGGAGCTGTTTTTT
TRBJ1-2,16,TRBV5-1,.,.,CASSLVGEAGGYGYTF,TGCGCCAGCAGCTTGGTGGGAGAGGCGGGGGGCTATGGCTACACCTTC
TRBJ2-1,15,TRBV11-3,.,TRBD1,CASSRDSLGMEEQFF,TGTGCCAGCAGCCGGGACAGCCTGGGGATGGAGGAGCAGTTCTTC
TRBJ1-3,14,TRBV29-1,.,.,CSVRETDSGNTIYF,TGCAGCGTTAGAGAGACAGACTCTGGAAACACCATATATTTT
TRBJ2-2,17,TRBV7-9,few,TRBD1,CASSPHDRGPNTGELFF,TGTGCCAGCAGTCCTCATGACAGGGGGCCGAACACCGGGGAGCTGTTTTTT
TRBJ2-3,12,TRBV5-6,.,.,CASSLQGEAQYF,TGTGCCAGCAGCCTACAGGGAGAGGCGCAGTATTTT
TRBJ2-2,17,TRBV5-4,few,TRBD2,CASSLGLAGGNTGELFF,TGTGCCAGCAGTCTCGGACTAGCGGGGGGAAACACCGGGGAGCTGTTTTTT
TRBJ2-1,15,TRBV27,.,.,CASSLRGSSYNEQFF,TGTGCCAGCAGTTTACGAGGGAGCTCCTACAATGAGCAGTTCTTC
TRBJ2-7,11,TRBV5-1,.,.,CASSDSYEQYF,TGCGCCAGCAGCGACTCCTACGAGCAGTACTTC
TRBJ2-3,17,TRBV27,once,.,CASSLHRVRLGTDTQYF,TGTGCCAGCAGTCTTCACAGGGTGAGATTGGGCACAGATACGCAGTATTTT
TRBJ1-3,17,TRBV5-1,.,TRBD1,CASSPTRSGGPGNTIYF,TGCGCCAGCAGCCCCACCCGTTCAGGGGGCCCTGGAAACACCATATATTTT
TRBJ2-7,15,TRBV6-1,.,.,CASSEAGDSSYEQYF,TGTGCCAGCAGTGAAGCTGGAGACAGTTCCTACGAGCAGTACTTC
TRBJ2-7,13,TRBV10-3,.,.,CAITESLGYEQYF,TGTGCCATCACCGAGTCCCTCGGGTACGAGCAGTACTTC
TRBJ2-7,17,TRBV5-1,.,TRBD2,CASSLDSAGVGDYEQYF,TGCGCCAGCAGCTTGGATTCGGCGGGAGTAGGGGATTACGAGCAGTACTTC
TRBJ2-7,16,TRBV5-1,.,.,CASSFMYPVSSYEQYF,TGCGCCAGCAGCTTCATGTACCCGGTTAGCTCCTACGAGCAGTACTTC
TRBJ1-6,17,TRBV5-3,.,.,CARSPPGQHSYNSPLHF,TGTGCCAGAAGCCCGCCGGGACAACACTCCTATAATTCACCCCTCCACTTT
TRBJ2-3,15,TRBV9,medium-sized,.,CASSVEGGGPDTQYF,TGTGCCAGCAGCGTAGAGGGAGGGGGGCCAGATACGCAGTATTTT
TRBJ1-1,12,TRBV5-8,.,.,CASSPRGPEAFF,TGTGCCAGCAGCCCGAGGGGCCCTGAAGCTTTCTTT
TRBJ2-2,14,TRBV7-6,once,.,CASSLWGNTGELFF,TGTGCCAGCAGCTTATGGGGGAACACCGGGGAGCTGTTTTTT
TRBJ2-6,15,TRBV21-1,.,.,CASNGTASGANVLTF,TGTGCCAGCAACGGGACAGCCTCTGGGGCCAACGTCCTGACTTTC
TRBJ2-1,15,TRBV7-9,.,.,CASTDSRFPYNEQFF,TGTGCCAGCACCGACAGTCGATTCCCCTACAATGAGCAGTTCTTC
TRBJ2-2,15,TRBV18,.,.,CASSPPPWNTGELFF,TGTGCCAGCTCACCCCCCCCCTGGAACACCGGGGAGCTGTTTTTT
TRBJ2-7,12,TRBV6-1,.,.,CASSGDRYEQYF,TGTGCCAGCAGTGGTGACCGATACGAGCAGTACTTC
TRBJ1-3,14,TRBV19,once,.,CASSMWNSGNTIYF,TGTGCCAGTAGTATGTGGAACTCTGGAAACACCATATATTTT
TRBJ1-2,17,TRBV7-9,once,TRBD1,CASIMGQGLPANYGYTF,TGTGCCAGCATCATGGGACAGGGCCTTCCAGCTAACTATGGCTACACCTTC
TRBJ2-7,14,TRBV27,few,TRBD1,CASSPGTGGHEQYF,TGTGCCAGCAGTCCAGGGACAGGGGGCCACGAGCAGTACTTC
TRBJ2-7,13,TRBV7-9,.,.,CASSLGSGHEQYF,TGTGCCAGCAGTCTGGGTAGCGGCCACGAGCAGTACTTC
TRBJ2-7,14,TRBV7-8,once,TRBD2,CASRLAGGSYEQYF,TGTGCCAGCAGGCTAGCGGGGGGGTCTTACGAGCAGTACTTC
TRBJ1-2,15,TRBV19,once,TRBD1,CASSLGQGADYGYTF,TGTGCCAGTAGTCTCGGACAGGGGGCTGACTATGGCTACACCTTC
TRBJ2-1,12,TRBV5-4,few,.,CASSLAGNEQFF,TGTGCCAGCAGCTTGGCCGGGAATGAGCAGTTCTTC
TRBJ1-3,15,TRBV4-1,.,.,CASSQDRSSGNTIYF,TGCGCCAGCAGCCAAGACCGAAGCTCTGGAAACACCATATATTTT
TRBJ2-3,12,TRBV11-2,.,.,CASSFGGDTQYF,TGTGCCAGCAGCTTTGGGGGAGATACGCAGTATTTT
TRBJ1-6,16,TRBV6-5,.,TRBD1,CASSYSTGVEHSPLHF,TGTGCCAGCAGTTACTCAACAGGGGTAGAGCATTCACCCCTCCACTTT
TRBJ1-2,14,TRBV9,few,.,CASSDGPLLSGYTF,TGTGCCAGCAGCGACGGGCCGCTCCTATCCGGCTACACCTTC
TRBJ2-7,12,TRBV15,.,.,CATSRGGYEQYF,TGTGCCACCAGCAGAGGGGGTTACGAGCAGTACTTC
TRBJ2-7,12,TRBV5-4,.,.,CASSFGTSEQYF,TGTGCCAGCAGCTTCGGGACCAGCGAGCAGTACTTC
TRBJ2-7,13,TRBV6-4,.,TRBD1,CASRTGGLYEQYF,TGTGCCAGCAGGACAGGGGGCCTCTACGAGCAGTACTTC
TRBJ1-2,15,TRBV10-2,few,.,CASSELSTTDYGYTF,TGCGCCAGCAGTGAGTTGTCTACCACGGACTATGGCTACACCTTC